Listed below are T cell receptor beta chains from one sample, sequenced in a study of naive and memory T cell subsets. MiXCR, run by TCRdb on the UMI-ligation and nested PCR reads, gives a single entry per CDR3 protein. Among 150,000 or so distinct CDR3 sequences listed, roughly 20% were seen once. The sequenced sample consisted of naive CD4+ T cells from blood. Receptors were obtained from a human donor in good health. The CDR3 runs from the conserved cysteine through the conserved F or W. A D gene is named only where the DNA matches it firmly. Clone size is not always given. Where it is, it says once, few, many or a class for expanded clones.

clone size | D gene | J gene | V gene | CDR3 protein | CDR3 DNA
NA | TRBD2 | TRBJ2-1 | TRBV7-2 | CASSLGAGGPRDEQFF | TGTGCCAGCAGCTTAGGGGCGGGAGGGCCTAGAGATGAGCAGTTCTTC
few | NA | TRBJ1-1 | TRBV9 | CASGRDSGTEAFF | TGTGCCAGCGGCAGGGACTCCGGGACTGAAGCTTTCTTT
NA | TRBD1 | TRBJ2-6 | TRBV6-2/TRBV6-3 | CASRYRGPTDSGANVLTF | TGTGCCAGCAGATACAGGGGGCCAACTGACTCTGGGGCCAACGTCCTGACTTTC
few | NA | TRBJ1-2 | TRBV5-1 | CASSLGGAGVYGYTF | TGCGCCAGCAGCTTGGGAGGTGCAGGGGTCTATGGCTACACCTTC
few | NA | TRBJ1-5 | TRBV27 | CASSLRVSNQPQHF | TGTGCCAGCAGTCTTCGGGTTAGCAATCAGCCCCAGCATTTT
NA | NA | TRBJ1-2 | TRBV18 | CASSPGGANYGYTF | TGTGCCAGCTCACCTGGCGGTGCTAACTATGGCTACACCTTC
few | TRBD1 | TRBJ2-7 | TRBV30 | CAWSVRDRDFSEQYF | TGTGCCTGGAGTGTACGGGACAGGGATTTTAGCGAGCAGTACTTC
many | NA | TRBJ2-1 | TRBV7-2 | CASSFYSLNEQFF | TGTGCCAGCAGCTTTTACAGCTTAAATGAGCAGTTCTTC
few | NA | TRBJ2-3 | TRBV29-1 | CSVGDNTDTQYF | TGCAGCGTCGGGGACAACACAGATACGCAGTATTTT
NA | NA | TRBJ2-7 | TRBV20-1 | CSASPLAGTSYEQYF | TGCAGTGCTAGTCCCTTGGCGGGGACCTCCTACGAGCAGTACTTC
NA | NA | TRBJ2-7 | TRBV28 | CASTEVYAYEQYF | TGTGCCAGCACAGAAGTTTATGCCTACGAGCAGTACTTC
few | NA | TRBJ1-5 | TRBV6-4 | CASSVDMYQPQHF | TGTGCCAGCAGTGTCGACATGTATCAGCCCCAGCATTTT
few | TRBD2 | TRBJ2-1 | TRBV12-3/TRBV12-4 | CASSPRTSGPTYNEQFF | TGTGCCAGCAGTCCCCGGACTAGCGGGCCGACCTACAATGAGCAGTTCTTC
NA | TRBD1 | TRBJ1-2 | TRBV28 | CASSFSGQGMFSYGYTF | TGTGCCAGCAGTTTCTCGGGACAGGGGATGTTCAGCTATGGCTACACCTTC
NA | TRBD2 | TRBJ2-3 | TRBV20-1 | CSATTSGRGTDTQYF | TGCAGTGCTACGACTAGCGGGAGAGGCACAGATACGCAGTATTTT
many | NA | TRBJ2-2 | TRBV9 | CASSVGTGTGELFF | TGTGCCAGCAGCGTAGGGACGGGCACCGGGGAGCTGTTTTTT
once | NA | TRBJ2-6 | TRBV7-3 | CASSDLQVPGANVLTF | TGTGCCAGCAGCGACCTACAGGTCCCTGGGGCCAACGTCCTGACTTTC
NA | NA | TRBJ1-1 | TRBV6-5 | CASLTPWGNEAFF | TGTGCCAGCCTTACCCCGTGGGGAAATGAAGCTTTCTTT
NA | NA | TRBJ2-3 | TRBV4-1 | CASSQVAESTDTQYF | TGCGCCAGCAGCCAAGTTGCGGAGAGCACAGATACGCAGTATTTT
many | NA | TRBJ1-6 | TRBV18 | CASSPIPATAGNSPLHF | TGTGCCAGCTCACCTATCCCGGCGACAGCGGGTAATTCACCCCTCCACTTT
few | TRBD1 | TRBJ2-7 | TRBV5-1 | CASSLGLGQGMYEQYF | TGCGCCAGCAGCTTGGGGCTGGGACAGGGGATGTACGAGCAGTACTTC
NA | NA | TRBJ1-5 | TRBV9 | CASSVGVLGNQPQHF | TGTGCCAGCAGCGTAGGTGTCTTAGGCAATCAGCCCCAGCATTTT
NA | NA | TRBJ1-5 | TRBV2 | CASSELGRGGNQPQHF | TGTGCCAGCAGTGAATTGGGCAGGGGCGGCAATCAGCCCCAGCATTTT
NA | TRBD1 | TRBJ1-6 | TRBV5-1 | CASSLTPGQVSASNNSPLHF | TGCGCCAGCAGCCTTACTCCGGGACAGGTTTCGGCTTCGAACAATTCACCCCTCCACTTT
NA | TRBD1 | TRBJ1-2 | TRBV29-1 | CSVNIGTAYGYTF | TGCAGCGTTAATATAGGGACAGCTTATGGCTACACCTTC
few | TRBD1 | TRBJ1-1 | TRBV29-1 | CSVRSQGGNTEAFF | TGCAGCGTTCGTTCCCAGGGGGGGAACACTGAAGCTTTCTTT
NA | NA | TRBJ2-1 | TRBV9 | CASSVQGMWNPTEQFF | TGTGCCAGCAGCGTTCAGGGAATGTGGAACCCGACTGAGCAGTTCTTC
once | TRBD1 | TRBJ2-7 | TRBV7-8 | CASSFGQGAPYEQYF | TGTGCCAGCAGCTTTGGACAGGGGGCTCCCTACGAGCAGTACTTC
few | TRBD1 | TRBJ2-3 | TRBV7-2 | CASSPGQVPATQYF | TGTGCCAGCAGCCCAGGACAGGTCCCCGCAACGCAGTATTTT
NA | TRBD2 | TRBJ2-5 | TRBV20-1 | CSASRGLAGGETQYF | TGCAGTGCAAGCCGGGGACTAGCGGGAGGAGAGACCCAGTACTTC
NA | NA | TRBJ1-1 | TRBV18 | CASSPGQWEAFF | TGTGCCAGCTCACCCGGACAGTGGGAAGCTTTCTTT
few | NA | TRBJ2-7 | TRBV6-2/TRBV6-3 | CASRPSGYEQYF | TGTGCCAGCAGGCCTTCAGGCTACGAGCAGTACTTC
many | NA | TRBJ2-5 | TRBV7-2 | CASSPTPQETQYF | TGTGCCAGCAGCCCGACTCCACAGGAGACCCAGTACTTC
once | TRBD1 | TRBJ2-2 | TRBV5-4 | CASSHGTDTGELFF | TGTGCCAGCAGCCATGGGACAGACACCGGGGAGCTGTTTTTT
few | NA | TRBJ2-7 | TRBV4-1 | CASSQTGGRGTEQYF | TGCGCCAGCAGCCAAACCGGGGGACGGGGCACCGAGCAGTACTTC
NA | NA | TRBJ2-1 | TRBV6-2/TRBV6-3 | CARSPWRSSYNEQFF | TGTGCCAGAAGCCCATGGAGAAGCTCCTACAATGAGCAGTTCTTC
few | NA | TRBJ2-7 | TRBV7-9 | CASRRHSDLATAYEQYF | TGTGCCAGCAGACGGCACTCCGATCTAGCGACCGCCTACGAGCAGTACTTC
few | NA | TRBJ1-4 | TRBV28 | CASSGSGRKLFF | TGTGCCAGCAGTGGGAGCGGAAGAAAACTGTTTTTT
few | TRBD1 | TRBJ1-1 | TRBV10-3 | CAISDPGQGNTEAFF | TGTGCCATCAGTGACCCGGGACAGGGGAACACTGAAGCTTTCTTT
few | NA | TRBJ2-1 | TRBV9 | CASSPRGSSYNEQFF | TGTGCCAGCAGCCCGAGGGGGAGCTCCTACAATGAGCAGTTCTTC
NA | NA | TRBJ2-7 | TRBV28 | CASSLSGTGALRQYF | TGTGCCAGCAGTTTAAGCGGTACAGGCGCCCTTAGACAGTACTTC
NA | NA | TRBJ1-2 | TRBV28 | CASRTSGANYGYTF | TGTGCCAGCCGGACGTCGGGGGCCAACTATGGCTACACCTTC